This TCR beta chain was sequenced for a study of CD8+CD57+ T cells in acquired aplastic anemia. Turning to the study itself: Each DNA sample taken from sorted CD4+ and CD8+ cells came to approximately 3.3 ug on average. About 10 million reads were obtained on average for healthy donor CD4+ cells.

A word on this clonotype: Antigen specificity is unknown.

Trimming left V 0 bases short and J 14 bases short, with 21 bases between. The CDR3 runs to 16 residues. CDR1 SGDLS and CDR2 YYNGEE come from the germline V gene. Study results and caveats: Under 35 was the count of CD8+ CDR3 sequences that patients shared with controls.

Profiling of TCR beta VDJ combinations and CDR3 sequences used genomic DNA as template. TCRdb re-called the reads with MiXCR, one entry per CDR3 protein. The profile shows around 400,000 distinct CDR3 sequences, 65% to 80% of them singletons. The TCR comes from a human donor in good health, serving as a control. Sequenced input: sorted CD4+, CD8+, or CD8+CD57+ T cells (not recorded which) from PBMCs. The V and J genes are TRBV9 and TRBJ1-6, with TRBD1 as a possible D gene (5 bases). DNA for the CDR3: TGTGCCAGCAGCGTAGCGCAACTAGCGGGGGATTGGGCCCTCCACTTT. Its translation is CASSVAQLAGDWALHF.